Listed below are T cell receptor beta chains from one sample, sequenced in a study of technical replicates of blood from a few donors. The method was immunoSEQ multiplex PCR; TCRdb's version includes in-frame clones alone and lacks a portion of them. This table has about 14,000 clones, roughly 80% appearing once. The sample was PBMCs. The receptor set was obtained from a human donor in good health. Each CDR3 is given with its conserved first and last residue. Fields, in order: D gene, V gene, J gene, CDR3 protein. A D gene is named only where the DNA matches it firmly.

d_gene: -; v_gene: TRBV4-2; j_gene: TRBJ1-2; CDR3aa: CASSLSSGSKDGYTF
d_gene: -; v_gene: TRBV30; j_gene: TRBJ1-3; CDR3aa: CAWSETLPSGNTIYF
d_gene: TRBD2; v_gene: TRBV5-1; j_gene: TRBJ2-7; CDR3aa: CASSLGLAGGLQEQYF
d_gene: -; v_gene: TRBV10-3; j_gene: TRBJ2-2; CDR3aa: CAISPDQGRELFF
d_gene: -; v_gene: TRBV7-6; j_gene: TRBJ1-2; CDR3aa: CASSPFEQGTDYTF
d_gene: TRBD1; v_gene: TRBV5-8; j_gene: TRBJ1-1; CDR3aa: CASSPRQGSTEAFF
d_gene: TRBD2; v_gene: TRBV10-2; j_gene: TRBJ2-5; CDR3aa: CASRRTSGRTETQYF
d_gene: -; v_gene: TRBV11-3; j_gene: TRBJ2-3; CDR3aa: CASSLGVAARTDTQYF
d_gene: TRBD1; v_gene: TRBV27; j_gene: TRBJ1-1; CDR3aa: CASKNRPGQGSLNTEAFF
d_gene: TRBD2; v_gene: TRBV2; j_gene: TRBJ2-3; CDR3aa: CASRLAGTDTQYF
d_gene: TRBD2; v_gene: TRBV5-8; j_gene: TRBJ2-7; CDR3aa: CASSLTSGSPEQYF
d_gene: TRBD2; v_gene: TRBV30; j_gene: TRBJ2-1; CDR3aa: CAWSGDYINEQFF
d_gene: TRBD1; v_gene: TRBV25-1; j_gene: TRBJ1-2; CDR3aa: CASSASRGASLGYTF
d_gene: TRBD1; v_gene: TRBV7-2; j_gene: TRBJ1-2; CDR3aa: CASSPLGQFYGYTF
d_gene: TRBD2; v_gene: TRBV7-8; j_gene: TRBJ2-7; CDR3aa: CASSPQVAGPPYEQYF
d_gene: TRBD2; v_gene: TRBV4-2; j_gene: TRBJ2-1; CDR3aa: CASSQVWTSGRGYNEQFF
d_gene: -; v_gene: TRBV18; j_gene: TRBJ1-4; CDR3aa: CASSLETGGNEKLFF
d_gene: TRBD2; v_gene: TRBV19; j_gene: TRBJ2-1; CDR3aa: CASTPAGEAYNEQFF
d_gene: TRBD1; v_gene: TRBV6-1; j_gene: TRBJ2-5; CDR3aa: CASSGQGGETQYF
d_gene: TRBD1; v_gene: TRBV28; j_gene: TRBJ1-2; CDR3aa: CASSAGTGGSRGYTF
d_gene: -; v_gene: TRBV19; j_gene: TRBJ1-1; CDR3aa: CASSLTNLQGWAFF
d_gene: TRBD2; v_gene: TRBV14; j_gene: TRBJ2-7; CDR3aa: CASSQFRASGSYEQYF
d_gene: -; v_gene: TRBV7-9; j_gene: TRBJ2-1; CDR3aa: CASSLGPAGSYNEQFF
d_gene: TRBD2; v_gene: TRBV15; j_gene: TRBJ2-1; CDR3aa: CATSDGLAGHEQFF
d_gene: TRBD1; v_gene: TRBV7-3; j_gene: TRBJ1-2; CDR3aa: CASSLGQEPYGYTF
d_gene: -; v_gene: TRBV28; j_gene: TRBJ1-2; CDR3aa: CASGPLPGAGYTF
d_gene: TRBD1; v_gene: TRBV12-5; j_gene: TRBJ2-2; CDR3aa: CASGFGQGASGELFF
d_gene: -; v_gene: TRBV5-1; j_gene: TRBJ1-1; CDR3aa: CASSLGQFKAFF
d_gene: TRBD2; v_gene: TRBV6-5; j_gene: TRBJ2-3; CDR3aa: CASRRKAGGADTQYF